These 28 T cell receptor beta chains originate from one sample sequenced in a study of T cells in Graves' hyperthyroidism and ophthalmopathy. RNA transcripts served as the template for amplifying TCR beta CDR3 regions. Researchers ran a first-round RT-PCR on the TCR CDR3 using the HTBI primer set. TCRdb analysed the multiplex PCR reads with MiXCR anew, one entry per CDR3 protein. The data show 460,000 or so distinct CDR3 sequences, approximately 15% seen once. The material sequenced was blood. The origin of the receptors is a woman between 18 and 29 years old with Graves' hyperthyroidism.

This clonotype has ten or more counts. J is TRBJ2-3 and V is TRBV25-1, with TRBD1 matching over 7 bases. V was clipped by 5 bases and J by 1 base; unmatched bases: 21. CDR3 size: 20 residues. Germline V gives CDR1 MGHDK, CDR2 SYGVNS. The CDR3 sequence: CASSKIRVEGAADGTDTQYF. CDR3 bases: TGTGCCAGCAGTAAAATACGGGTCGAGGGGGCGGCAGACGGCACAGATACGCAGTATTTT.

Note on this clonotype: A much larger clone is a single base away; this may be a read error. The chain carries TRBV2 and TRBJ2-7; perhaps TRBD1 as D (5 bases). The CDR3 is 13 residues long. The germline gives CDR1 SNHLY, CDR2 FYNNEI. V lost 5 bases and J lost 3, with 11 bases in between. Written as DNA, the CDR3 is TGTGCCAGCAGTTCGGTCAGGGACTACGAGCAGTACTTC. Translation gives CASSSVRDYEQYF.

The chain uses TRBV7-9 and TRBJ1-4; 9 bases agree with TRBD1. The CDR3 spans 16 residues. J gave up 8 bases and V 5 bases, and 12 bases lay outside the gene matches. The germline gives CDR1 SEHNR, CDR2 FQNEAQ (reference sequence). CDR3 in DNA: TGTGCCAGCAGCCCCCACCCCCGGGACAGGGTGGAAAAACTGTTTTTT. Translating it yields CASSPHPRDRVEKLFF.

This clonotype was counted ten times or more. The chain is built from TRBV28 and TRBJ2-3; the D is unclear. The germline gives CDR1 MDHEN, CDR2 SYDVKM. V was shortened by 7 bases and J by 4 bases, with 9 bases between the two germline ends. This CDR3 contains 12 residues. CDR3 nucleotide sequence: TGTGCCAGCAAAAATTCGGCAGATACGCAGTATTTT. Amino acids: CASKNSADTQYF. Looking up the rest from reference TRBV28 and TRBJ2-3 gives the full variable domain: DVKVTQSSRYLVKRTGEKVFLECVQDMDHENMFWYRQDPGLGLRLIYFSYDVKMKEKGDIPEGYSVSREKKERFSLILESASTNQTSMYLCASKNSADTQYFGPGTRLTVL.

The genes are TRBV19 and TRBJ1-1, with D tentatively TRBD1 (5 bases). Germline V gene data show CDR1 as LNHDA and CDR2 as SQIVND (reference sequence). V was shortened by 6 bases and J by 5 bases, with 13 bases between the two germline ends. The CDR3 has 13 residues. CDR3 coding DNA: TGTGCCAGTAGGGGGGGTCGGGGGACTGAAGCTTTCTTT. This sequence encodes CASRGGRGTEAFF.

The chain's CDR3 is CASSFFFETGELFF. Here the CDR3 DNA reads TGTGCCAGCAGTTTCTTTTTTGAGACCGGGGAGCTGTTTTTT. The chain joins TRBV12-3 or TRBV12-4 to TRBJ2-2; D unclear. This CDR3 spans 14 amino acids. Between the trimmed V and J ends, which lost 3 bases and 5 bases, there was a span of 10 bases.

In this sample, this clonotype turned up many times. For the CDR3, the DNA is TGTGCCAGCAGCCCATCGGGACTAGCGGGAGCCAAGGCGACGCAGTATTTT. Its translation: CASSPSGLAGAKATQYF. The genes are TRBV7-9 and TRBJ2-3; 14 bases are shared with TRBD2. V trimming: 5 bases; J trimming: 9 bases; junction bases outside the gene matches: 13. The CDR3 covers 17 residues. Per the germline V gene, CDR1 is SEHNR and CDR2 is FQNEAQ (reference sequence). Using reference TRBV7-9 and TRBJ2-3 for the parts outside the CDR3, the full variable domain is DTGVSQNPRHKITKRGQNVTFRCDPISEHNRLYWYRQTLGQGPEFLTYFQNEAQLEKSRLLSDRFSAERPKGSFSTLEIQRTEQGDSAMYLCASSPSGLAGAKATQYFGPGTRLTVL.

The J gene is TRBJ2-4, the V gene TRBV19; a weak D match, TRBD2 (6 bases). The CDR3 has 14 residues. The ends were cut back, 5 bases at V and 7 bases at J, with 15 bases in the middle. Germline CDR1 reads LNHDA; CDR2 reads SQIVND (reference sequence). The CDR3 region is CASSPSGVGNIQYF. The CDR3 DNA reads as TGTGCCAGTAGTCCGTCGGGAGTGGGGAACATTCAGTACTTC.

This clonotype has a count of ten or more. In nucleotides, the CDR3 is TGTGCCAGCAGCAGCCCTAGGAGGCTGGAGACCCAGTACTTC. It codes for CASSSPRRLETQYF. The V gene is TRBV11-2, the J gene TRBJ2-5, with D maybe TRBD2 (5 bases). Germline V gene lookup returns CDR1 SGHAT and CDR2 FQNNGV. V was pared by 5 bases and J by 5 bases, with 15 bases between. The CDR3 extends over 14 amino acids.

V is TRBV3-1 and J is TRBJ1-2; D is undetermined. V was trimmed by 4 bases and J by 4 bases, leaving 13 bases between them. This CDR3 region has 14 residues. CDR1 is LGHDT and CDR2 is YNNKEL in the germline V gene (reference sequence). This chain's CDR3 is CASSPMALAYGYTF. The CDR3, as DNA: TGTGCCAGCAGCCCTATGGCTCTAGCCTATGGCTACACCTTC.

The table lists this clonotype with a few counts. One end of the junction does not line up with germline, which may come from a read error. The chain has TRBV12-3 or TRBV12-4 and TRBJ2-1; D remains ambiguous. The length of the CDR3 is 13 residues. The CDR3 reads CTSSLVGSNEQFF. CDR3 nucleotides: TGTACCAGCAGTTTAGTTGGGTCCAATGAGCAGTTCTTC.

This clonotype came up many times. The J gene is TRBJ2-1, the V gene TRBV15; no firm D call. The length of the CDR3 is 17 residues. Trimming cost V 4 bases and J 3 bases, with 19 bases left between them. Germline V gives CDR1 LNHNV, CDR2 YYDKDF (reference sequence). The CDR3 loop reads CATSINIYPVGYNEQFF. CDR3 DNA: TGTGCCACCAGCATCAACATATACCCGGTTGGCTACAATGAGCAGTTCTTC. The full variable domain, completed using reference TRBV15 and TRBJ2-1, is DAMVIQNPRYQVTQFGKPVTLSCSQTLNHNVMYWYQQKSSQAPKLLFHYYDKDFNNEADTPDNFQSRRPNTSFCFLDIRSPGLGDTAMYLCATSINIYPVGYNEQFFGPGTRLTVL.

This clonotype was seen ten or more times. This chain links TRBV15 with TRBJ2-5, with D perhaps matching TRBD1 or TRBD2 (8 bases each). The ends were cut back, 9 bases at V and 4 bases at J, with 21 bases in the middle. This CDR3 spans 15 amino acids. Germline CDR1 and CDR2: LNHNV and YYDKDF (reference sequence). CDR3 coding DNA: TGTGCCACTCGGACAGGGACGGGAGGGGGAGAGACCCAGTACTTC. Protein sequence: CATRTGTGGGETQYF. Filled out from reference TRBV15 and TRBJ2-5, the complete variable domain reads DAMVIQNPRYQVTQFGKPVTLSCSQTLNHNVMYWYQQKSSQAPKLLFHYYDKDFNNEADTPDNFQSRRPNTSFCFLDIRSPGLGDTAMYLCATRTGTGGGETQYFGPGTRLLVL.

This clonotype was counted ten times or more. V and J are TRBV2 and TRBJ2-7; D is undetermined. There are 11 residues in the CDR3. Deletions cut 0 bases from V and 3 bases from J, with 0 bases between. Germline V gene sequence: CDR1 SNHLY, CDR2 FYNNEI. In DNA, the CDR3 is TGTGCCAGCAGTGAAGCCTACGAGCAGTACTTC. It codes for CASSEAYEQYF.

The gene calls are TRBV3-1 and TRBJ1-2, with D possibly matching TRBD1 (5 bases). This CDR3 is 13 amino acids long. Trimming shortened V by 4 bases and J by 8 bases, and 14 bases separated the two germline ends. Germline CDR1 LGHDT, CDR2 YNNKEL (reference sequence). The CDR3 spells CASSRASGPGYTF. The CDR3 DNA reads TGTGCCAGCAGCCGAGCGTCGGGACCGGGCTACACCTTC.

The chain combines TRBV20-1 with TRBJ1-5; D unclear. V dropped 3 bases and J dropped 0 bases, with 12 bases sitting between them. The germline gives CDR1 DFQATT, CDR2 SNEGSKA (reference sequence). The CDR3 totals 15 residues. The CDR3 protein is CSASLVRFSNQPQHF. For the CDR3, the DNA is TGCAGTGCTAGTTTGGTGCGATTTAGCAATCAGCCCCAGCATTTT.

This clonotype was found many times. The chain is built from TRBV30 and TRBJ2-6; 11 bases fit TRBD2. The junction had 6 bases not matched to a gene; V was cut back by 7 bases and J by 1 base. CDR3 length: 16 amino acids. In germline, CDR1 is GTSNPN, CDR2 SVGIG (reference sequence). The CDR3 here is CAFRLAGLSGANVLTF. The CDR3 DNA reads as TGTGCCTTTCGACTAGCGGGGTTATCTGGGGCCAACGTCCTGACTTTC.

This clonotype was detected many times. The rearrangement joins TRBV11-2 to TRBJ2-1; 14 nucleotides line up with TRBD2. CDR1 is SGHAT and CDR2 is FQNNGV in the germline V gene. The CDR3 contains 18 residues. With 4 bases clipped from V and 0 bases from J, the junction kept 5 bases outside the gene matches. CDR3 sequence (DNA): TGTGCCAGCAGCTGGACTAGCGGGAGGCCCAGCTCCTACAATGAGCAGTTCTTC. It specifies CASSWTSGRPSSYNEQFF. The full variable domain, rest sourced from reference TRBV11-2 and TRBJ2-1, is EAGVAQSPRYKIIEKRQSVAFWCNPISGHATLYWYQQILGQGPKLLIQFQNNGVVDDSQLPKDRFSAERLKGVDSTLKIQPAKLEDSAVYLCASSWTSGRPSSYNEQFFGPGTRLTVL.

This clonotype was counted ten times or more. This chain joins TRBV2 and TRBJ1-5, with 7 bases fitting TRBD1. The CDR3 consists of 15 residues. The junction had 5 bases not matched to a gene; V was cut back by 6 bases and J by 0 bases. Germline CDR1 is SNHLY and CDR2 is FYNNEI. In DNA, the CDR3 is TGTGCCAGCAGACCCGACAGGGTTAGCAATCAGCCCCAGCATTTT. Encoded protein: CASRPDRVSNQPQHF.

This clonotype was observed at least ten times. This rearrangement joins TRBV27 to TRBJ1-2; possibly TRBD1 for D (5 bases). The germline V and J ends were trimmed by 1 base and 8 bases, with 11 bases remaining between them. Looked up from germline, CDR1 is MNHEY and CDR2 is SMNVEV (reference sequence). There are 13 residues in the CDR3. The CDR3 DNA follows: TGTGCCAGCAGTTTATTCCGGGGCGGCGGCTACACCTTC. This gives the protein CASSLFRGGGYTF.

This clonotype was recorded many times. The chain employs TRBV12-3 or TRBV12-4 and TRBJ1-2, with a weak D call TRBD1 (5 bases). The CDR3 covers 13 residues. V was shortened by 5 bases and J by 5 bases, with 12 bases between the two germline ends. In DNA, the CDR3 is TGTGCCAGCAGTGGGGGGGGGGGTTATGGCTACACCTTC. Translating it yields CASSGGGGYGYTF.

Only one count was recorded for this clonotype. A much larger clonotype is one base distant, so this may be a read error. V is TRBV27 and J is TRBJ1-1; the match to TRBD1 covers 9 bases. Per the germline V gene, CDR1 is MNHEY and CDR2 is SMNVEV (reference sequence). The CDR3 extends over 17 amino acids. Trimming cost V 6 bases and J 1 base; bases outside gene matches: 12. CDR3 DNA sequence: TGTGCCAGCAGCAAAATTACAGGGGGCTCCCCGAACACTGAAGCTTTCTTT. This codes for CASSKITGGSPNTEAFF.

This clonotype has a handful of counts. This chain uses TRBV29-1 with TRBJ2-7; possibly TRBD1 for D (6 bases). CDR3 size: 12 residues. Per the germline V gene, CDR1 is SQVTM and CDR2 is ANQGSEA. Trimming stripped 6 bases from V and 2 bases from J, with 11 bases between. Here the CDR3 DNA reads TGCAGCGTCATGGGGGACACCTACGAGCAGTACTTC. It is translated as CSVMGDTYEQYF.

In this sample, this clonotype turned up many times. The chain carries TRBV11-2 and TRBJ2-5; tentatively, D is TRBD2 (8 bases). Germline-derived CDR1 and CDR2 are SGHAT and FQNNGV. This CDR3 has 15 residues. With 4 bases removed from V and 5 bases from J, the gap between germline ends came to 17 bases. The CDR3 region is CASSSDRERGETQYF. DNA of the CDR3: TGTGCCAGCAGCTCTGACAGGGAGCGGGGGGAGACCCAGTACTTC.

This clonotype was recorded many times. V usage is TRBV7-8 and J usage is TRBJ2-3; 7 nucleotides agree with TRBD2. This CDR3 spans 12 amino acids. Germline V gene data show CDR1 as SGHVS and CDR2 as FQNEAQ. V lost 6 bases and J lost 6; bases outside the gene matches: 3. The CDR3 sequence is CASRPRGDTQYF. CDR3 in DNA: TGTGCCAGCAGGCCGCGGGGGGATACGCAGTATTTT.

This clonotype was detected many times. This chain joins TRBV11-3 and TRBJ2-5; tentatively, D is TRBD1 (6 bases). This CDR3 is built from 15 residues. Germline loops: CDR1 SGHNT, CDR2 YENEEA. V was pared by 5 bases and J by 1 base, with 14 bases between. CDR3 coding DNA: TGTGCCAGCAGCCGCCTAGGGGGAACCCAAGAGACCCAGTACTTC. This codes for CASSRLGGTQETQYF.

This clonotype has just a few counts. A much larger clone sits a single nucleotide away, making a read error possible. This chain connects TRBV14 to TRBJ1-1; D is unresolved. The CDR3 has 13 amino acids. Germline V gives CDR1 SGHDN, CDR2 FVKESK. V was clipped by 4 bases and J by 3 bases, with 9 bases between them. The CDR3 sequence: CASSRLRDTEAFF. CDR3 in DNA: TGTGCCAGCAGCCGACTCCGGGACACTGAAGCTTTCTTT. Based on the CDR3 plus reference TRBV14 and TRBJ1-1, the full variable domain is EAGVTQFPSHSVIEKGQTVTLRCDPISGHDNLYWYRRVMGKEIKFLLHFVKESKQDESGMPNNRFLAERTGGTYSTLKVQPAELEDSGVYFCASSRLRDTEAFFGQGTRLTVV.

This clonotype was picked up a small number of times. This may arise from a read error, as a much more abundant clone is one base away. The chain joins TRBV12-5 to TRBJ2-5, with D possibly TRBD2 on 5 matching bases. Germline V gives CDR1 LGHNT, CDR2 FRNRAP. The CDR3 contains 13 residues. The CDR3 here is CASGHGNQEAQYF. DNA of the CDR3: TGTGCTAGTGGCCACGGGAACCAAGAGGCCCAGTACTTC. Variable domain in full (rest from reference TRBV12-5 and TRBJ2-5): DARVTQTPRHKVTEMGQEVTMRCQPILGHNTVFWYRQTMMQGLELLAYFRNRAPLDDSGMPKDRFSAEMPDATLATLKIQPSEPRDSAVYFCASGHGNQEAQYFGPGTRLLVL.